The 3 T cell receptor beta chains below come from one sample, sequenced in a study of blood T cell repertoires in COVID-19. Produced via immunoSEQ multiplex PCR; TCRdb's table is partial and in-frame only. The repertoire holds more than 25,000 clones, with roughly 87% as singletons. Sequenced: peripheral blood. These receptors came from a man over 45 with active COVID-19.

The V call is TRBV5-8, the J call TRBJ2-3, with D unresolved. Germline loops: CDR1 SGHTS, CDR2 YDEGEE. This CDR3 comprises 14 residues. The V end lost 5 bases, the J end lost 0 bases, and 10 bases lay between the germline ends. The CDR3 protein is CASRSAISTDTQYF. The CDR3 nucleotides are TGTGCCAGCAGAAGCGCTATAAGCACAGATACGCAGTATTTT.

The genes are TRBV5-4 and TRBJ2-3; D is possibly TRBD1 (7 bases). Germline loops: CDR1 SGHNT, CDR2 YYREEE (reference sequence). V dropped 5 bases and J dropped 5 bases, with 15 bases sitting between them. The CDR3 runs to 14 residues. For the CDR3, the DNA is TGTGCCAGCAGTCTCAGGGGGGCCAAAGATACGCAGTATTTT. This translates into CASSLRGAKDTQYF. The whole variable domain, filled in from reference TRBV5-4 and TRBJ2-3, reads ETGVTQSPTHLIKTRGQQVTLRCSSQSGHNTVSWYQQALGQGPQFIFQYYREEENGRGNFPPRFSGLQFPNYSSELNVNALELDDSALYLCASSLRGAKDTQYFGPGTRLTVL.

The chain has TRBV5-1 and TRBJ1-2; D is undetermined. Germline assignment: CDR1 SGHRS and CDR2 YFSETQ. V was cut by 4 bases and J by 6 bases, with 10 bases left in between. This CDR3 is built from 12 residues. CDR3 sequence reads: CASSGRVDGYTF. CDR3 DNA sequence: TGCGCCAGCAGCGGGAGGGTGGATGGCTACACCTTC. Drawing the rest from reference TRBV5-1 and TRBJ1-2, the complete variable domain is KAGVTQTPRYLIKTRGQQVTLSCSPISGHRSVSWYQQTPGQGLQFLFEYFSETQRNKGNFPGRFSGRQFSNSRSEMNVSTLELGDSALYLCASSGRVDGYTFGSGTRLTVV.